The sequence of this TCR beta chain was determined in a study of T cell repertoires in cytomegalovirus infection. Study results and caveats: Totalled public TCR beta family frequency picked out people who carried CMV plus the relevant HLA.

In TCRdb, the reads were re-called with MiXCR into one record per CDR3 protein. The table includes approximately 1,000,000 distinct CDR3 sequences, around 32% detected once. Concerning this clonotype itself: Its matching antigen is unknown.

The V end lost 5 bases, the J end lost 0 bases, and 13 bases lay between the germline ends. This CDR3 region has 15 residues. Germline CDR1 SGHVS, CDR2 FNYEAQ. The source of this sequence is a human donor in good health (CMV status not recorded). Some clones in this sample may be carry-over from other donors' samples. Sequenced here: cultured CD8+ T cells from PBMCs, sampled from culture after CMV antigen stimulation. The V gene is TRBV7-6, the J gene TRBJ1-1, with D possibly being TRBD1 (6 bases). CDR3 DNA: TGTGCCAGCAGCACCGGGGGGGCGGTGAACACTGAAGCTTTCTTT. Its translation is CASSTGGAVNTEAFF.